A single sample is the source of the 17 T cell receptor beta chains below, sequenced in a study of early T cells in non-severe SARS-CoV-2 infection. MiXCR, applied by TCRdb to the 5' RACE reads, yields one record per CDR3 protein. This repertoire shows about 64,000 distinct CDR3 sequences, roughly 9% found once; its top ten account for roughly 13%. Sample: whole blood, taken at baseline. The receptors come from an adult who was a healthcare worker with PCR-confirmed SARS-CoV-2 infection or an uninfected control (not recorded which).

In its sample, this clonotype was seen many times. This sequence joins TRBV28 and TRBJ2-7; 7 nucleotides align to TRBD1. Looked up from germline, CDR1 is MDHEN and CDR2 is SYDVKM. The CDR3 has 13 residues. V trimming: 4 bases; J trimming: 1 base; junction bases outside the gene matches: 1. The CDR3 reads CASSSGQSYEQYF. The CDR3 coding sequence is TGTGCCAGCAGTTCGGGACAGTCCTACGAGCAGTACTTC.

The chain combines TRBV4-3 with TRBJ2-3; 9 positions agree with TRBD2. The germline CDR1 and CDR2 sequences are LGHNA and YSLEER. This CDR3 has 15 amino acids. The J segment lost 5 bases and the V segment lost 8 bases, leaving 11 bases of the junction unmatched. CDR3 amino acids: CASGRGSGSLDTQYF. The CDR3 region has the DNA TGCGCCAGCGGCAGGGGTAGCGGGAGCTTAGATACGCAGTATTTT.

The J gene is TRBJ2-1, the V gene TRBV20-1, with 10 bases that match TRBD2. CDR3 size: 18 residues. Unmatched junction bases numbered 10, after V lost 0 bases and J lost 2 bases. In germline, CDR1 is DFQATT, CDR2 SNEGSKA (reference sequence). The CDR3 DNA is TGCAGTGCTAGAGATTGGGGAAGCGGGAGGGCCGCCTACAATGAGCAGTTCTTC. Translation: CSARDWGSGRAAYNEQFF.

This clonotype was counted only a few times. The chain has TRBV9 and TRBJ2-1, with unresolved D. The germline CDR1 and CDR2 sequences are SGDLS and YYNGEE. The V gene lost 3 bases and the J gene lost 6 bases, with 4 bases spanning the gap. The CDR3 consists of 11 residues. CDR3 loop: CASSESNEQFF. The CDR3 nucleotides read TGTGCCAGCAGCGAAAGCAATGAGCAGTTCTTC. The full variable domain, completed using reference TRBV9 and TRBJ2-1, is DSGVTQTPKHLITATGQRVTLRCSPRSGDLSVYWYQQSLDQGLQFLIQYYNGEERAKGNILERFSAQQFPDLHSELNLSSLELGDSALYFCASSESNEQFFGPGTRLTVL.

With respect to this clonotype: A junction boundary mismatches the germline segment, possibly from a read error. V is TRBV18 and J is TRBJ1-2; maybe TRBD1 (5 bases). Germline CDR1 reads KGHSH; CDR2 reads LQKENI. The CDR3 is made up of 12 amino acids. CDR3 DNA: TGTGCCAGCTCACCGATGTTTCCAGGGCTGGCCTTC. The encoded protein is CASSPMFPGLAF.

This sequence joins TRBV27 and TRBJ1-2, with D hard to call. Trimming took off 5 bases at V and 4 bases at J, with 11 bases between the two ends. The CDR3 is made up of 13 amino acids. Germline V lookup: CDR1 MNHEY, CDR2 SMNVEV (reference sequence). The CDR3 protein is CASSPATVYGYTF. CDR3 in DNA: TGTGCCAGCAGTCCAGCCACAGTCTATGGCTACACCTTC.

The table lists this clonotype with many counts. The rearrangement uses TRBV27 and TRBJ2-5; D is ambiguous. The V end was cut by 1 base, the J end by 1 base, with 4 bases between. There are 13 residues in the CDR3. The germline V gene has CDR1 MNHEY and CDR2 SMNVEV (reference sequence). CDR3: CASSLLGQETQYF. CDR3 coding DNA: TGTGCCAGCAGTTTATTGGGCCAAGAGACCCAGTACTTC.

The V gene is TRBV12-3 or TRBV12-4, the J gene TRBJ1-5; perhaps TRBD1 as D (6 bases). Trimming stripped 6 bases from V and 4 bases from J, with 13 bases between. The CDR3 spans 14 residues. CDR3 DNA: TGTGCCAGCAGCCGGACAGAAGTGAATCAGCCCCAGCATTTT. It codes for CASSRTEVNQPQHF.

This chain uses TRBV13 with TRBJ1-1; D is unresolved. Trimming took 2 bases from V and 3 from J, leaving 16 bases between them. This CDR3 has 16 amino acids. Germline CDR1 and CDR2: PRHDT and FYEKMQ (reference sequence). For the CDR3, the DNA is TGTGCCAGCAGCTTATTAATAGGGAAATTTTACACTGAAGCTTTCTTT. Its translation is CASSLLIGKFYTEAFF.

The chain joins TRBV11-3 to TRBJ2-1; D is unresolved. The ends were cut back, 1 base at V and 6 bases at J, with 19 bases in the middle. Germline V gene data show CDR1 as SGHNT and CDR2 as YENEEA. The CDR3 is made up of 17 amino acids. This chain's CDR3 is CASSLVFGPRPLNEQFF. CDR3 sequence (DNA): TGTGCCAGCAGCTTAGTCTTCGGACCCCGGCCTCTCAATGAGCAGTTCTTC.

This clonotype is labeled as medium-sized (0.01 to 0.1%). V gene TRBV6-5 combines with J gene TRBJ2-7; the match to TRBD2 covers 8 bases. With 4 bases clipped from V and 0 bases from J, the junction kept 5 bases outside the gene matches. Germline V gives CDR1 MNHEY, CDR2 SVGAGI. This CDR3 contains 15 residues. CDR3 coding DNA: TGTGCCAGCAGTTTGGGACTAGACCTCTCCTACGAGCAGTACTTC. Protein product: CASSLGLDLSYEQYF.

This clonotype has only a few counts. The genes are TRBV29-1 and TRBJ2-1; TRBD1 aligns across 7 bases. The ends lost 3 bases at V and 12 bases at J; junction bases unmatched: 2. Germline V CDR1 and CDR2: SQVTM, ANQGSEA. The length of the CDR3 is 10 residues. CDR3 loop: CSVEDRSQFF. DNA of the CDR3: TGCAGCGTTGAGGACAGGTCGCAGTTCTTC.

This clonotype appeared a few times. This CDR3 reads CASSQDSRTVETQYF. In DNA, the CDR3 is TGTGCCAGCAGCCAAGATAGTCGGACTGTAGAGACCCAGTACTTC. This chain links TRBV3-1 with TRBJ2-5, with a weak D call TRBD2 (5 bases). Trimming shortened V by 0 bases and J by 4 bases, and 12 bases separated the two germline ends. This CDR3 is built from 15 residues. Germline CDR1 reads LGHDT; CDR2 reads YNNKEL (reference sequence).

The J gene is TRBJ2-7, the V gene TRBV5-1; TRBD2 agrees at 11 bases. Trimming removed 5 bases from V and 3 bases from J; junction bases left unmatched: 7. Germline CDR1 SGHRS, CDR2 YFSETQ. This CDR3 is built from 15 residues. The CDR3 sequence: CASSRGTSGDYEQYF. The CDR3 DNA reads TGCGCCAGCAGTCGAGGGACTAGCGGAGACTACGAGCAGTACTTC.

V is TRBV7-2 and J is TRBJ2-5; no clear D. With 2 bases removed from V and 0 bases from J, the gap between germline ends came to 13 bases. This CDR3 spans 16 amino acids. The germline V gene encodes CDR1 SGHTA and CDR2 FQGNSA. The CDR3 is CASSLRMGTHQETQYF. The DNA for the CDR3 is TGTGCCAGCAGCTTAAGGATGGGCACTCACCAAGAGACCCAGTACTTC.

The sample holds a few counts of this clonotype. This chain uses TRBV10-2 with TRBJ1-5, with D tentatively TRBD1 (5 bases). Germline V gives CDR1 WSHSY, CDR2 SAAADI. The CDR3 totals 13 residues. V gave up 8 bases and J gave up 6 bases, with 14 bases separating them. The CDR3 sequence is CASRGTDGQPQHF. The CDR3 DNA reads TGCGCCAGCCGCGGGACCGACGGTCAGCCCCAGCATTTT.

This clonotype was seen repeatedly, ten times or more. The chain links TRBV7-6 to TRBJ2-7; 12 bases align to TRBD2. Germline lookup yields CDR1 SGHVS and CDR2 FNYEAQ. This CDR3 region has 15 residues. With 1 base clipped from V and 3 bases from J, the junction kept 1 base outside the gene matches. This chain's CDR3 is CASSLGLAGVYEQYF. CDR3 in DNA: TGTGCCAGCAGCTTAGGACTAGCGGGAGTCTACGAGCAGTACTTC.